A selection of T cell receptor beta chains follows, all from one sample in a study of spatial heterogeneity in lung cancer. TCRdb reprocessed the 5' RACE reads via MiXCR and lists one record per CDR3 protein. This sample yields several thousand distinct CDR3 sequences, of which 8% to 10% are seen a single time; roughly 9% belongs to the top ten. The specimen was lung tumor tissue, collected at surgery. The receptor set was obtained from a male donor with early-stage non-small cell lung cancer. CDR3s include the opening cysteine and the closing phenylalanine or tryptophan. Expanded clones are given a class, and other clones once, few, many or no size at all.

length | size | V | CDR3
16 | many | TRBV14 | CASSDRSVTANYGYTF
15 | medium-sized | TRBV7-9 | CASSLGGQGSHEQYF
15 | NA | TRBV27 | CASRRSPGGKEKLFF
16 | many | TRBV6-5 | CASSYREGRFTYGYTF
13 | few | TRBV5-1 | CASRAGYSNEQYF
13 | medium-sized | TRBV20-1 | CSAYDALGETQYF
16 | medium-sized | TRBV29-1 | CSVDKSLAGTQETQYF
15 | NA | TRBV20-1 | CSARDWTGRNTEAFF
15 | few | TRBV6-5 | CASSYRDGDNSPLHF
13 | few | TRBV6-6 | CASTLGSGTEAFF
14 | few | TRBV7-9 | CASSYSGGRDEQFF
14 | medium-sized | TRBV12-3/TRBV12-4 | CASSRGTSGYEQYF
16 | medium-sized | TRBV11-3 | CASSPNPRDRVVEQFF
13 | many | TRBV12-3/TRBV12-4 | CASSSGNNQPQHF
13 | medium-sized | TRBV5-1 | CASRAGSRYEQYF
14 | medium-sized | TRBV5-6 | CASSAGPPAYGYTF
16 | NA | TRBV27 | CASSLQLTTAAYEQYF
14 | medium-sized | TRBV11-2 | CASSFTPAGYEQYF
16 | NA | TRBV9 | CASSLQTSAAGETQYF
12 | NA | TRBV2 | CVTGTGTYEQYF
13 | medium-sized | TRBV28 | CASTSTRISEQFF
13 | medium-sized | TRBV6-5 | CASSQGVSSPLHF
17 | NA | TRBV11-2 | CASSLALAGGSTDTQYF
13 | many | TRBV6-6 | CASSYDGGTEAFF
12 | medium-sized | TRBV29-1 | CSVGTGNSPLHF
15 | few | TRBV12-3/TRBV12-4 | CASRSKRQTNYEQYF
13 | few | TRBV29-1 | CSGVDGTVHTQYF
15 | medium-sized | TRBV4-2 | CASSQGIEQYYGYTF
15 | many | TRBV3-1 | CASSQDSGAVREQYF
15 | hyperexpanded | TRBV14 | CASSQEALNTGELFF
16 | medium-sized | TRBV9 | CASSVVPSGSGGEQFF
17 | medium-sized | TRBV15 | CATSSPDRGSSNQPQHF
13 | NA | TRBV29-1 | CSVDRQATDTQYF
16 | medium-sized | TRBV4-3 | CASSPRAGGQTGELFF
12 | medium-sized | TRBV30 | CAWNRDQRTQYF
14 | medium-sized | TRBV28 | CASSLALGDQPQHF
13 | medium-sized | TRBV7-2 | CASNQGAWYGYTF
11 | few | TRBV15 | CATSRGAGLDF
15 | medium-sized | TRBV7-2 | CASSSSGGRLDTQYF
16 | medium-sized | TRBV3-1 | CASSRPRTDEQETQYF
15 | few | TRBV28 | CASSLLGAGRETQYF
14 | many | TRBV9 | CASSVGDSNQPQHF
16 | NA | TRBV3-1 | CASSQATSGRGETQYF
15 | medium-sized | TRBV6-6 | CASSYSSAGADTQYF
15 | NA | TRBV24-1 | CATGSPSGSYNEQFF
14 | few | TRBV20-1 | CSALTSGRDNEQFF
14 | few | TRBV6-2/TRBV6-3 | CASSDHGGNQPQHF
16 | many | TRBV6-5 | CASSYSGTGSSYEQYF
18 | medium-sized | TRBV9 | CASSPGLAGKSSYNEQFF
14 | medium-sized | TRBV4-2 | CASSQEQGRQPQHF
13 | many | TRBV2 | CASNSGSKYEQYF
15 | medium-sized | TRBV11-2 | CASSLGLAGSRELFF
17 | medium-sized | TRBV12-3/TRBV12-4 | CASSNPGGAGARNEQFF
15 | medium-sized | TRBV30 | CAWSPLGRGDNVLTF
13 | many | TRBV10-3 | CAISDSSYNEQFF
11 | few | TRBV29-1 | CSYSRVGELFF
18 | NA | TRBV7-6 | CASSLEVKGRDMNTEAFF
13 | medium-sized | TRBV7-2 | CASSLARQETQYF
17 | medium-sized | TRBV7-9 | CASSLGTGGPSSYEQYF
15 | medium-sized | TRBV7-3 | CASSPQGLPTGELFF